This TCR beta chain was sequenced in a study of technical replicates of blood from four donors. The repertoire was sequenced with immunoSEQ multiplex PCR; TCRdb's copy has only in-frame clones and lacks some. The sample has tens of thousands of clones; about 95% are singletons. The trim removed 6 bases at V and 6 bases at J, leaving 8 bases unmatched. This CDR3 region has 14 residues. The germline CDR1 and CDR2 sequences are LNHDA and SQIVND (reference sequence). The source is a human donor in good health. Sequenced sample: T cells isolated from PBMCs. The rearrangement links TRBV19 to TRBJ1-1, with TRBD1 matching 9 bases. DNA of the CDR3: TGTGCCAGTAGAGCTACAGGGGGCCTCGCTGAAGCTTTCTTT. Amino acid sequence: CASRATGGLAEAFF.